Reported below is one TCR beta chain. The length of the CDR3 is 16 residues. The record originates from a study of T cell responses to AZD1222 COVID-19 vaccine. Data came from immunoSEQ multiplex PCR; TCRdb stores just in-frame clones and leaves some out. In the table there are about 75,000 clones, around 86% of which are singletons. This clonotype was sampled from an adult who received the AZD1222 COVID-19 vaccine. The specimen was peripheral blood, collected 28 days after the second AZD1222 dose. This chain connects TRBV21-1 to TRBJ2-5; the DNA was not used to check the table's D call, TRBD2. TRBV21-1 is a pseudogene segment. CDR3 region: CASSKVSGGAEETQYF. The CDR3 nucleotides are TGTGCCAGCAGCAAAGTTAGCGGGGGGGCGGAGGAGACCCAGTACTTC.